Sequencing of this T cell receptor beta chain was carried out in a study of siplizumab effects on memory and regulatory T cells. Study-level points and caveats: Alloreactive clones mapping to unstimulated subsets formed only a minor fraction.

This table comes from immunoSEQ multiplex PCR, and its TCRdb copy is limited to in-frame clones, with some not included. The repertoire holds about 100,000 clones, with roughly 94% as singletons. With respect to this clone: Its specificity is not known.

CDR1 and CDR2 (germline): KGHSH, LQKENI. The CDR3 spans 12 residues. Trimming took 5 bases from V and 7 from J, leaving 12 bases between them. The chain has TRBV18 and TRBJ2-7; the D is unclear. Material: non-Treg CD4+ T cells sorted from blood. The clonotype was recovered from a human donor in good health. This CDR3 reads CASSALPREQYF. CDR3 bases: TGTGCCAGCTCAGCCCTCCCCAGGGAGCAGTACTTC.